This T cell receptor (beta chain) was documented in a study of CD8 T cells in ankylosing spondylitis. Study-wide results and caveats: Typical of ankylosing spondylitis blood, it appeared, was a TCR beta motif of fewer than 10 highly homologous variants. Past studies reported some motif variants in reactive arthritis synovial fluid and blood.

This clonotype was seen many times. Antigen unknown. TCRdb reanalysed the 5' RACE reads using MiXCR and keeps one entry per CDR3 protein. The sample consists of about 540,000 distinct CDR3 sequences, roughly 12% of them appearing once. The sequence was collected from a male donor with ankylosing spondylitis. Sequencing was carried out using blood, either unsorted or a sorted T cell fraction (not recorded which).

CDR3 loop: CAISESVTGELFF. The CDR3 region has the DNA TGTGCCATCAGTGAGTCCGTGACCGGGGAGCTGTTTTTT. The rearrangement joins TRBV10-3 to TRBJ2-2; D gene uncertain. Trimming removed 0 bases from V and 5 bases from J, with 4 bases in between. This CDR3 comprises 13 residues. From germline, CDR1 is ENHRY and CDR2 SYGVKD.